Below, one T cell receptor (beta chain) is given with its context. The antigen remains undetermined. The sample originates from a study of CD8 T cells in Susac syndrome. Study-wide results and caveats: It was acknowledged in the study that its TCR sequencing and HLA analysis involved a relatively small number of individuals.

Sequencing targeted TCR beta in blood CD8+ and CD4+ T cells. The TEMRA cells underwent FACS enrichment, while the CD8+ and CD4+ T cells underwent negative isolation. The CDR3 loop spans 17 amino acids. Deletions cut 6 bases from V and 1 base from J, with 19 bases between. Germline-derived CDR1 and CDR2 are MNHEY and SMNVEV (reference sequence). RNA totalling about 0.45 to 1 ug underwent reverse transcription with random hexamers. Amplification of TCR beta CDR3 by immunoSEQ multiplex PCR spanned 54 Vbeta and 13 Jbeta. Via MiXCR, TCRdb re-called the immunoSEQ multiplex PCR reads, giving one row per CDR3 protein. Of roughly 300,000 distinct CDR3 sequences in the sample, more than 75% were seen once.

V and J are TRBV27 and TRBJ2-1; D assignment may be TRBD1 or TRBD2 (5 bases each). The sample comprised CD8+ T cells from PBMCs. This clonotype was obtained from a human donor with multiple sclerosis. CDR3 bases: TGTGCCAGCAGCAAGGGACGGGGTTGGGGATCCTACAATGAGCAGTTCTTC. It codes for CASSKGRGWGSYNEQFF.